This T cell receptor (beta chain) appears in the sequencing data of a study of T cell repertoires in cytomegalovirus infection. The wider study: Selection of CMV epitopes for the study included recently identified HLA-C-restricted and well-studied HLA-B-restricted ones. Public TCR beta signature analysis indicated the presence of both CMV infection and matching HLA type.

TCRdb re-called the reads through MiXCR, storing one row per CDR3 protein. This sample has about 830,000 distinct CDR3 sequences, with 32% found just once. This CDR3 has 17 residues. Germline V gene sequence: CDR1 SGDLS, CDR2 YYNGEE. Trimming left V 4 bases short and J 3 bases short, with 17 bases between. Regarding this clonotype: Its antigen is not identified.

Regarding the study as a whole: Carriers of CMV and the relevant HLA type were discriminated by public TCR beta frequency. In two of eight donors, the top clonotype was HLA-C-restricted CMV-specific.

The sequence came from a human donor in good health (CMV status not recorded). Some clones in this sample may be carry-over from other donors' samples. The rearrangement links TRBV9 to TRBJ1-6; possible D gene TRBD1, 6 bases. The material sequenced was cultured CD8+ T cells from PBMCs, taken from culture after CMV antigen stimulation. DNA for the CDR3: TGTGCCAGCAGCATGTCCGGGACAAAAGACTATAATTCACCCCTCCACTTT. This gives the protein CASSMSGTKDYNSPLHF.